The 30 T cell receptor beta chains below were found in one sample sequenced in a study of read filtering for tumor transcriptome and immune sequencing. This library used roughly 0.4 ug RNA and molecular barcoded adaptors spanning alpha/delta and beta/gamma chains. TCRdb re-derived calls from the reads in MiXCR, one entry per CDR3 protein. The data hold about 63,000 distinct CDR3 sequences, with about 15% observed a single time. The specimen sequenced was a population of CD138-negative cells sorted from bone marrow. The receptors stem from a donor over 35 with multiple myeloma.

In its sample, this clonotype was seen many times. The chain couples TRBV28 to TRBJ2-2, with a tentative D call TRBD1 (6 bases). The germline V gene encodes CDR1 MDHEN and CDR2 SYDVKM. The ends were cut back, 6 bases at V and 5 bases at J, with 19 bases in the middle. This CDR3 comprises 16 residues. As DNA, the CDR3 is TGTGCCAGCAGCCAATCGGTGTCGGACAGAACCGGGGAGCTGTTTTTT. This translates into CASSQSVSDRTGELFF.

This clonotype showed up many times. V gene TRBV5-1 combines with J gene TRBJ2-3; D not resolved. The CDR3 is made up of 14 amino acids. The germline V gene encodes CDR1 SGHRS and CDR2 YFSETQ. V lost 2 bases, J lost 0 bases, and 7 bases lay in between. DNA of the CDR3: TGCGCCAGCAGCTTAGTCAGTAGCACAGATACGCAGTATTTT. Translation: CASSLVSSTDTQYF.

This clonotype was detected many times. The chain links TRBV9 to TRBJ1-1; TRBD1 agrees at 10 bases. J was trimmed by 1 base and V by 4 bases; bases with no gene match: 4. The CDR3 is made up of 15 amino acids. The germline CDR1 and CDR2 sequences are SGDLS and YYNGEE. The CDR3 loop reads CASSSWTGGNTEAFF. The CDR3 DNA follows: TGTGCCAGCAGCTCCTGGACAGGGGGGAACACTGAAGCTTTCTTT.

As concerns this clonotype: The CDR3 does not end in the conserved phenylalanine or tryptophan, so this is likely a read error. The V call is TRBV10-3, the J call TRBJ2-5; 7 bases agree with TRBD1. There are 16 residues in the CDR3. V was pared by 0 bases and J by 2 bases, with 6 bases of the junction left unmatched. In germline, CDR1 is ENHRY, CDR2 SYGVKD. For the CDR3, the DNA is TGTGCCATCAGTGAGTCCCCTTACAGGGGACAAGAGACCCAGTACCTC. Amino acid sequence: CAISESPYRGQETQYL.

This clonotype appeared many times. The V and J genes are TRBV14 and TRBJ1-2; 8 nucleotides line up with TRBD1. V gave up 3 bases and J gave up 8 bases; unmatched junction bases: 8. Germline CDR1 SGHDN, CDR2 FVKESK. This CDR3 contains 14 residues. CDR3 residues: CASSQAGGKGGYTF. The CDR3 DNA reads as TGTGCCAGCAGCCAGGCAGGGGGCAAAGGAGGCTACACCTTC. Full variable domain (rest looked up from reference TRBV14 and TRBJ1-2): EAGVTQFPSHSVIEKGQTVTLRCDPISGHDNLYWYRRVMGKEIKFLLHFVKESKQDESGMPNNRFLAERTGGTYSTLKVQPAELEDSGVYFCASSQAGGKGGYTFGSGTRLTVV.

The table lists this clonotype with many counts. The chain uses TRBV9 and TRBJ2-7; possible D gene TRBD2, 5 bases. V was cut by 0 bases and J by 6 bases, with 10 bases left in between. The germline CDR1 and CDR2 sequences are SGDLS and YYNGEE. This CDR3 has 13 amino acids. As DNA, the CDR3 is TGTGCCAGCAGCGTAGGTCGAGGGTTCGAGCAGTACTTC. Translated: CASSVGRGFEQYF.

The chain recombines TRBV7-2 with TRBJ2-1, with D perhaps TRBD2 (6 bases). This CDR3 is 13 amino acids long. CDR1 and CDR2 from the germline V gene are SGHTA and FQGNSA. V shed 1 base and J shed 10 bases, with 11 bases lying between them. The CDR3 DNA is TGTGCCAGCAGCTTAGATTGGCGGGGCGAGCAGTTCTTC. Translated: CASSLDWRGEQFF.

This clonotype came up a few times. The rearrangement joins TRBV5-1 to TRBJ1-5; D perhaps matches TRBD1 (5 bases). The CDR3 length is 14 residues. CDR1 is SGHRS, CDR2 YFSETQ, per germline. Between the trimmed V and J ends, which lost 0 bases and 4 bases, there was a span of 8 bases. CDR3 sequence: CASSLGGANQPQHF. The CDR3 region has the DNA TGCGCCAGCAGCTTGGGTGGGGCGAATCAGCCCCAGCATTTT. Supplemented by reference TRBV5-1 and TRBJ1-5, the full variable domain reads KAGVTQTPRYLIKTRGQQVTLSCSPISGHRSVSWYQQTPGQGLQFLFEYFSETQRNKGNFPGRFSGRQFSNSRSEMNVSTLELGDSALYLCASSLGGANQPQHFGDGTRLSIL.

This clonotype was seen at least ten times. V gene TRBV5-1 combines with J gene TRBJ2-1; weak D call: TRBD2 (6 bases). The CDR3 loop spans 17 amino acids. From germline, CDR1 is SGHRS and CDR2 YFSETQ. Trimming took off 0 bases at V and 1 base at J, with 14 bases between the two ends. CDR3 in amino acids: CASSLASGLPSYNEQFF. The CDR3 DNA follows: TGCGCCAGCAGCTTGGCCTCGGGACTCCCTTCCTACAATGAGCAGTTCTTC.

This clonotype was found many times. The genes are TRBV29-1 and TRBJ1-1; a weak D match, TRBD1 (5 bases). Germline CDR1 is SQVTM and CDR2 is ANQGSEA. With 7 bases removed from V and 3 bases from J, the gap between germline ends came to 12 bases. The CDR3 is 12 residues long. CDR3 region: CSGEGGDTEAFF. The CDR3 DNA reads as TGCAGCGGGGAGGGAGGGGACACTGAAGCTTTCTTT.

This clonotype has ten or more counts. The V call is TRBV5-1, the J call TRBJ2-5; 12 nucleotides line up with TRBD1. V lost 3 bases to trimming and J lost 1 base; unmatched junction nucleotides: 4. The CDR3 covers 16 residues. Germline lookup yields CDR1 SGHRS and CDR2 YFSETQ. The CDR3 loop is CASSWGQGAIQETQYF. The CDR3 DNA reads TGCGCCAGCAGCTGGGGACAGGGGGCTATCCAAGAGACCCAGTACTTC.

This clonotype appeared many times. The CDR3 reads CSARDRVGAGQPQHF. CDR3 DNA sequence: TGCAGTGCTAGAGATCGGGTAGGGGCAGGGCAGCCCCAGCATTTT. The chain combines TRBV20-1 with TRBJ1-5, with D possibly TRBD1 on 5 matching bases. There are 15 residues in the CDR3. CDR1 DFQATT and CDR2 SNEGSKA come from the germline V gene (reference sequence). The ends were cut back, 0 bases at V and 7 bases at J, with 16 bases in the middle.

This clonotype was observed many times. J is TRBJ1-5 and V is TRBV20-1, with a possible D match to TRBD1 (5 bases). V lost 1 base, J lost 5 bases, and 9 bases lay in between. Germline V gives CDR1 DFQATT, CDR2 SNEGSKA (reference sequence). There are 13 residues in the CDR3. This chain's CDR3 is CSARGQGHQPQHF. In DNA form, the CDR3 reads TGCAGTGCTAGAGGCCAGGGCCATCAGCCCCAGCATTTT.

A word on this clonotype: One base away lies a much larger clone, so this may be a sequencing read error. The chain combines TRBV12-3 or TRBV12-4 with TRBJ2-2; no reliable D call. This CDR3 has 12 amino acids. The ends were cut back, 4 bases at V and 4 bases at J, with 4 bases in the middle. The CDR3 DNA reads TGTGCCAGCAGTTCTGCCACCGGGGAGCTGTTTTTT. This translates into CASSSATGELFF.

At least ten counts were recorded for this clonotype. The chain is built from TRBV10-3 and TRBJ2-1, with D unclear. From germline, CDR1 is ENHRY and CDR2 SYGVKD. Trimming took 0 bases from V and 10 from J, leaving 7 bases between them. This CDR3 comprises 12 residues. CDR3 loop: CAISESVTEQFF. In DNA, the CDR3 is TGTGCCATCAGTGAGTCCGTGACGGAGCAGTTCTTC.

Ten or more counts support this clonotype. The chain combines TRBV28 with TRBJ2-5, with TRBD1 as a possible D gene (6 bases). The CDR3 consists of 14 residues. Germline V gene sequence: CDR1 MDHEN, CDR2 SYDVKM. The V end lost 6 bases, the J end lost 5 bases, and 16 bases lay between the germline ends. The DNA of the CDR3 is TGTGCCAGCAGACCCGGGCTTAGGGGGGAGACCCAGTACTTC. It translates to CASRPGLRGETQYF.

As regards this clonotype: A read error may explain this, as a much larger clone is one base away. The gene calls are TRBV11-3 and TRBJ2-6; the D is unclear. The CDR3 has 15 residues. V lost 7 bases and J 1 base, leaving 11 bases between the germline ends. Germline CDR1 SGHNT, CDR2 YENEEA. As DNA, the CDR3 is TGTGCCAGCATCCAATCCGCATCTGGGGCCAACGTCCTGACTTTC. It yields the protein CASIQSASGANVLTF. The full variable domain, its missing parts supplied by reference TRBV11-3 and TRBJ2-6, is EAGVVQSPRYKIIEKKQPVAFWCNPISGHNTLYWYLQNLGQGPELLIRYENEEAVDDSQLPKDRFSAERLKGVDSTLKIQPAELGDSAVYLCASIQSASGANVLTFGAGSRLTVL.

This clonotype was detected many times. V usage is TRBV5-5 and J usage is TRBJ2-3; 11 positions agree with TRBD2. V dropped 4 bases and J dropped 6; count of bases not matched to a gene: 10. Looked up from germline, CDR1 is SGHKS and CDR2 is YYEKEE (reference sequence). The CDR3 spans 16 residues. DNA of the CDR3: TGTGCCAGCAGCCTATACATACTAGCGGGAGCTGATACGCAGTATTTT. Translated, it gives CASSLYILAGADTQYF. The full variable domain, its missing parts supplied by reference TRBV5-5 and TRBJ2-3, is DAGVTQSPTHLIKTRGQQVTLRCSPISGHKSVSWYQQVLGQGPQFIFQYYEKEERGRGNFPDRFSARQFPNYSSELNVNALLLGDSALYLCASSLYILAGADTQYFGPGTRLTVL.

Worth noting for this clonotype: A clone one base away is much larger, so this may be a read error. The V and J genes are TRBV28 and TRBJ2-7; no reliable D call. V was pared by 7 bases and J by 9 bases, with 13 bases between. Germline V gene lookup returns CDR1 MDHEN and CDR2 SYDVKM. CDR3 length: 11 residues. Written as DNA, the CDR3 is TGTGCCAGCATTAATTGGGAAGGGCAGTACTTC. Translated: CASINWEGQYF.

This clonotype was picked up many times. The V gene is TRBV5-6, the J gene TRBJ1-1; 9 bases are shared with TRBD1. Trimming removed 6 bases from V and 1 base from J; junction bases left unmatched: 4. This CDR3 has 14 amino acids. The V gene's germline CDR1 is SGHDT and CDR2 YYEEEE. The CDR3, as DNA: TGTGCCAGCAACAACAGGGGGCGGAACACTGAAGCTTTCTTT. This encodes CASNNRGRNTEAFF.

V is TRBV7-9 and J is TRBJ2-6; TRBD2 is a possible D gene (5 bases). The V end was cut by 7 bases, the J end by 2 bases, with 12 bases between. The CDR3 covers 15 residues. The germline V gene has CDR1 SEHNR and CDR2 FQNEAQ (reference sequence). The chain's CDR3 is CASTTPSTGANVLTF. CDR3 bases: TGTGCCAGCACCACCCCTAGCACTGGGGCCAACGTCCTGACTTTC.

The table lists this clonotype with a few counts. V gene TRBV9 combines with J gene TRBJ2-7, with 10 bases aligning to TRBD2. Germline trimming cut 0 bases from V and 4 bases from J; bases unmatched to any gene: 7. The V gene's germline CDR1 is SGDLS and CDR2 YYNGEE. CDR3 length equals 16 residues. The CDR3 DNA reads TGTGCCAGCAGCGTAGGGGGACTAGCGACTATTTACGAGCAGTACTTC. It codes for CASSVGGLATIYEQYF.

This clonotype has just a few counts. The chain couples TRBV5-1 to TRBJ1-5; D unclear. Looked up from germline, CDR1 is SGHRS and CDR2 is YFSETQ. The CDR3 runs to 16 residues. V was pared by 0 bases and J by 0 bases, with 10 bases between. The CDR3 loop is CASSLGRNYSNQPQHF. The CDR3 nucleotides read TGCGCCAGCAGCTTGGGACGGAACTATAGCAATCAGCCCCAGCATTTT.

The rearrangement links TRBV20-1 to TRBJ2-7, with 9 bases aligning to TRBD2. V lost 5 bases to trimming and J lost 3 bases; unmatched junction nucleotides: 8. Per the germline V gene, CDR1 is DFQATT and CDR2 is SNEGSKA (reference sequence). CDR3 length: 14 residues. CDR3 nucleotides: TGCAGTGCTCCCTCCCCGCGGGGGGGCTACGAGCAGTACTTC. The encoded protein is CSAPSPRGGYEQYF.

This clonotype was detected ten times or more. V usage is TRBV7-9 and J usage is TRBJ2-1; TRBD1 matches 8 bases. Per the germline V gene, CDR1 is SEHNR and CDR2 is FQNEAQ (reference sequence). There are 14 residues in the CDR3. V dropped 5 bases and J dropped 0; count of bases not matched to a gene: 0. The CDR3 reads CASSGQGSYNEQFF. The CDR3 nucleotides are TGTGCCAGCAGCGGACAGGGCTCCTACAATGAGCAGTTCTTC. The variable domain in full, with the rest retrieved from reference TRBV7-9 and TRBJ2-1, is DTGVSQNPRHKITKRGQNVTFRCDPISEHNRLYWYRQTLGQGPEFLTYFQNEAQLEKSRLLSDRFSAERPKGSFSTLEIQRTEQGDSAMYLCASSGQGSYNEQFFGPGTRLTVL.

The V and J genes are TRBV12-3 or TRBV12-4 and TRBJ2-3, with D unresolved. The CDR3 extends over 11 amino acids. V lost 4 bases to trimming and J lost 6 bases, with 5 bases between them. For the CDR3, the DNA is TGTGCCAGCAGTTCAGTGGATACGCAGTATTTT. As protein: CASSSVDTQYF.

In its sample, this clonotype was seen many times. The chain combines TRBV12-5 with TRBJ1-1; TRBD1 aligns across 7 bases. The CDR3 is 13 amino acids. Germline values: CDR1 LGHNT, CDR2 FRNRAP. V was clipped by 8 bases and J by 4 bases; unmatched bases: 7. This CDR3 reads CASTGQVSTEAFF. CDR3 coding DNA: TGTGCTAGTACCGGACAGGTGAGCACTGAAGCTTTCTTT.

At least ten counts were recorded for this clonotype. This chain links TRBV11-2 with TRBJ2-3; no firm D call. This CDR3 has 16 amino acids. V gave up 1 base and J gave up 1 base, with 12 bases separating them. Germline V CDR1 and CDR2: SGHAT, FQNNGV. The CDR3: CASSLGPDSGTDTQYF. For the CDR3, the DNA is TGTGCCAGCAGCTTAGGGCCTGACTCAGGCACAGATACGCAGTATTTT.

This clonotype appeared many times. This chain's CDR3 is CASGLPDHRAAFF. CDR3 DNA: TGTGCTAGTGGTTTGCCAGACCACAGGGCGGCTTTCTTT. This chain joins TRBV12-5 and TRBJ1-1, with D perhaps matching TRBD1 (6 bases). Germline CDR1 LGHNT, CDR2 FRNRAP. The CDR3 totals 13 residues. The V end lost 2 bases, the J end lost 11 bases, and 15 bases lay between the germline ends.

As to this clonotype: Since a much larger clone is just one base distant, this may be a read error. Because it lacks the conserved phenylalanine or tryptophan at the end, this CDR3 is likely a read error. The CDR3: CASSQNGAKNTEAFL. CDR3 bases: TGTGCCAGCAGCCAGAACGGTGCGAAGAACACTGAAGCTTTCCTT. The chain uses TRBV6-6 and TRBJ1-1, with D uncertain. Trimming cost V 6 bases and J 1 base, with 15 bases left between them. From germline, CDR1 is MNHNY and CDR2 SVGAGI (reference sequence). The CDR3 sequence is 15 residues long.